This is a list of T cell receptor beta chains from one sample in a study of early T cells in non-severe SARS-CoV-2 infection. TCRdb reanalysed the 5' RACE reads using MiXCR and keeps one entry per CDR3 protein. Among 50,000 to 65,000 distinct CDR3 sequences listed, more than 8.5% were seen once. Sequencing was done on a sample of whole blood. Receptor source: an adult who was a healthcare worker with PCR-confirmed SARS-CoV-2 infection or an uninfected control (not recorded which). The CDR3 runs from the conserved cysteine through the conserved F or W. The order of the fields is clone size, V gene, D gene, J gene, CDR3 DNA, CDR3 protein. D genes are given only for firm matches. The size field is filled for only some rows; it gives once, few, many or a size class.

size: many; V: TRBV28; D: -; J: TRBJ1-5; DNA: TGTGCCAGCAGTTTGAGGACTCCAGGCAATCAGCCCCAGCATTTT; CDR3: CASSLRTPGNQPQHF
size: many; V: TRBV27; D: TRBD1; J: TRBJ2-7; DNA: TGTGCCAGCAGTAAAAGGACAGGGGCGCGGGACGAGCAGTACTTC; CDR3: CASSKRTGARDEQYF
size: few; V: TRBV20-1; D: -; J: TRBJ2-7; DNA: TGCAGTGCTAGAGATTCCGCCTACGAGCAGTACTTC; CDR3: CSARDSAYEQYF
size: many; V: TRBV11-3; D: -; J: TRBJ2-3; DNA: TGTGCCAGCAGCTTACACGGGATGGATACGCAGTATTTT; CDR3: CASSLHGMDTQYF
size: -; V: TRBV10-3; D: -; J: TRBJ2-3; DNA: TGTGCCTACCGGGGTGTGTCGAGCGATACGCAGTATTTT; CDR3: CAYRGVSSDTQYF
size: many; V: TRBV5-4; D: TRBD1; J: TRBJ1-1; DNA: TGTGCCAGCAGCCCCATGGCCCAAGGACAGGGGAACACTGAAGCTTTCTTT; CDR3: CASSPMAQGQGNTEAFF
size: many; V: TRBV28; D: TRBD1; J: TRBJ2-7; DNA: TGTGCCAGCATACAGGGGACCTCCTACGAGCAGTACTTC; CDR3: CASIQGTSYEQYF
size: many; V: TRBV10-3; D: -; J: TRBJ2-1; DNA: TGTGCCATCAGTGAAGGAAGGGTCCGGTCTTGGGAGCAGTTCTTC; CDR3: CAISEGRVRSWEQFF
size: few; V: TRBV7-2; D: -; J: TRBJ2-1; DNA: TGTGCCAGCAGCTTAGAGGAATTGGCCCCCTACAATGAGCAGTTCTTC; CDR3: CASSLEELAPYNEQFF
size: few; V: TRBV29-1; D: -; J: TRBJ2-1; DNA: TGCAGCGTTGAAGGCGGGGCAAGAAAGGGTCACAATGAGCAGTTCTTC; CDR3: CSVEGGARKGHNEQFF
size: few; V: TRBV7-8; D: TRBD1; J: TRBJ2-7; DNA: TGTGCCAGCAGCCTTGACAGGGTGCGGCCCTACGAGCAGTACTTC; CDR3: CASSLDRVRPYEQYF
size: few; V: TRBV24-1; D: -; J: TRBJ2-3; DNA: TGTGCCACCAGTGATTCAGGGGCCACAGATACGCAGTATTTT; CDR3: CATSDSGATDTQYF
size: few; V: TRBV6-2/TRBV6-3; D: TRBD1; J: TRBJ1-4; DNA: TGTGCCAGCAGCCACAGGGGCGGACATGAAAAACTGTTTTTT; CDR3: CASSHRGGHEKLFF
size: many; V: TRBV19; D: -; J: TRBJ2-1; DNA: TGTGCCAGTACCCCACCAAGACAGGGAGGTGAGCAGTTCTTC; CDR3: CASTPPRQGGEQFF
size: many; V: TRBV11-1; D: TRBD1; J: TRBJ2-7; DNA: TGTGCCAGCAGCTCACACAGGGGACACTCCTACGAGCAGTACTTC; CDR3: CASSSHRGHSYEQYF
size: -; V: TRBV2; D: -; J: TRBJ2-1; DNA: TGTGCCAGCAATAGATGGGCGGACAATGAGCAGTTCTTC; CDR3: CASNRWADNEQFF
size: -; V: TRBV4-3; D: -; J: TRBJ2-4; DNA: TGCGCCAGCAGCCAAGACTCGCAGGGGCTGAACATTCAGTACTTC; CDR3: CASSQDSQGLNIQYF
size: few; V: TRBV7-2; D: TRBD2; J: TRBJ2-1; DNA: TGTGCCAGCAGCTTAGTGGGACTAGTGGGTGAGCAGTTCTTC; CDR3: CASSLVGLVGEQFF
size: many; V: TRBV4-1; D: -; J: TRBJ2-1; DNA: TGCGCCAGCAGCCGCCAGAGACTCGATGAGCAGTTCTTC; CDR3: CASSRQRLDEQFF
size: many; V: TRBV7-2; D: -; J: TRBJ2-5; DNA: TGTGCCAGCAGCTTAGCGGGACTCCTAAGGGGGACCCAGTACTTC; CDR3: CASSLAGLLRGTQYF
size: -; V: TRBV5-8; D: TRBD2; J: TRBJ2-1; DNA: TGTGCCAGCGGATCTTGGGGAGGGAGAAATGAGCAGTTCTTC; CDR3: CASGSWGGRNEQFF
size: many; V: TRBV7-2; D: -; J: TRBJ2-5; DNA: TGTGCCAGCACCTTAGGGATGCGGCAAGAGACCCAGTACTTC; CDR3: CASTLGMRQETQYF
size: few; V: TRBV28; D: -; J: TRBJ2-7; DNA: TGTGCCAGCAGTCTAACTCGGTACGAGCAGTACTTC; CDR3: CASSLTRYEQYF
size: many; V: TRBV7-8; D: -; J: TRBJ2-1; DNA: TGTGCCAGCAGCTCGGGGACACGGGCATCCTACAATGAGCAGTTCTTC; CDR3: CASSSGTRASYNEQFF
size: -; V: TRBV3-1; D: -; J: TRBJ2-7; DNA: TGTGCCAGCAGCCATTCCTACGTGAACGAGCAGTACTTC; CDR3: CASSHSYVNEQYF
size: many; V: TRBV20-1; D: TRBD2; J: TRBJ2-3; DNA: TGCAGTGCTAGGCCTAGCGGGAGGGCCATCACAGATACGCAGTATTTT; CDR3: CSARPSGRAITDTQYF
size: many; V: TRBV27; D: -; J: TRBJ2-2; DNA: TGTGCCAGCCCCGCGACCGGGGAGCTGTTTTTT; CDR3: CASPATGELFF
size: many; V: TRBV7-2; D: -; J: TRBJ2-2; DNA: TGTGCCAGCAGCTCCTTCTGGAACACCGGGGAGCTGTTTTTT; CDR3: CASSSFWNTGELFF
size: few; V: TRBV20-1; D: -; J: TRBJ2-5; DNA: TGCAGTGCTATAAGCTGGGTGACCCAGTACTTC; CDR3: CSAISWVTQYF
size: many; V: TRBV7-9; D: TRBD2; J: TRBJ2-5; DNA: TGTGCCAGCAGCTTGTCTAGCGGGATGTCCCAAGAGACCCAGTACTTC; CDR3: CASSLSSGMSQETQYF
size: few; V: TRBV27; D: -; J: TRBJ2-5; DNA: TGTGCCAGCAGTTCGAGTCAGGGGACGTACCAAGAGACCCAGTACTTC; CDR3: CASSSSQGTYQETQYF
size: -; V: TRBV6-2/TRBV6-3; D: -; J: TRBJ2-1; DNA: TGTGCCAGCAGTTACTCGGCGGGGAGCTCCTACAATGAGCAGTTCTTC; CDR3: CASSYSAGSSYNEQFF
size: many; V: TRBV7-9; D: TRBD2; J: TRBJ2-3; DNA: TGTGCCAGCAGCTTATTGGGCGGGAGAGGCCCAGATACGCAGTATTTT; CDR3: CASSLLGGRGPDTQYF
size: few; V: TRBV4-2; D: -; J: TRBJ2-2; DNA: TGTGCCAGCAGCCAAGAAAAGAATACCGGGGAGCTGTTTTTT; CDR3: CASSQEKNTGELFF
size: -; V: TRBV29-1; D: -; J: TRBJ1-2; DNA: TGCAGCGTCGAAAGGGATGGCTACACCTTC; CDR3: CSVERDGYTF
size: many; V: TRBV11-1; D: -; J: TRBJ2-7; DNA: TGTGCCAGCAGCTTAGCGCTTGGGACAACCTACGAGCAGTACTTC; CDR3: CASSLALGTTYEQYF
size: medium-sized; V: TRBV27; D: -; J: TRBJ2-3; DNA: TGTGCCAGCAGGGATATCAGGGGTTTCACGGATACGCAGTATTTT; CDR3: CASRDIRGFTDTQYF
size: -; V: TRBV19; D: TRBD2; J: TRBJ2-7; DNA: TGTGCCAGTAGTATTCTAGCGGATTACGAGCAGTACTTC; CDR3: CASSILADYEQYF
size: many; V: TRBV3-1; D: -; J: TRBJ2-1; DNA: TGTGCCAGCAGCCAAGTTACAGAAAACAGTCATGAGCAGTTCTTC; CDR3: CASSQVTENSHEQFF
size: -; V: TRBV5-5; D: -; J: TRBJ2-2; DNA: TGTGCCAGCACAACTAGGGCGAACACCGGGGAGCTGTTTTTT; CDR3: CASTTRANTGELFF
size: many; V: TRBV6-2/TRBV6-3; D: TRBD2; J: TRBJ2-7; DNA: TGTGCCAGCAGTTATGGGGGAGGGCCTTGGGAGCAGTACTTC; CDR3: CASSYGGGPWEQYF
size: -; V: TRBV5-1; D: -; J: TRBJ2-1; DNA: TGCGCCAGCGGGCCCAGCGGGTCCCCCCCCAATGAGCAGTTCTTC; CDR3: CASGPSGSPPNEQFF
size: few; V: TRBV6-2/TRBV6-3; D: -; J: TRBJ2-2; DNA: TGTGCCAGCAGACCATACACCGGGGAGCTGTTTTTT; CDR3: CASRPYTGELFF
size: many; V: TRBV5-4; D: TRBD1; J: TRBJ2-7; DNA: TGTGCCAGCGGAACCGGGACAGGGGGGGGCGAGCAGTACTTC; CDR3: CASGTGTGGGEQYF
size: -; V: TRBV6-2/TRBV6-3; D: -; J: TRBJ1-2; DNA: TGTGCCAGCAGTTACAGGGCAGGGCGTCAAACATCATATGGCTACACCTTC; CDR3: CASSYRAGRQTSYGYTF
size: few; V: TRBV20-1; D: -; J: TRBJ2-7; DNA: TGCAGTGCTACCCTAAGGGGGACACCAGGAGGTTACGAGCAGTACTTC; CDR3: CSATLRGTPGGYEQYF
size: medium-sized; V: TRBV7-6; D: -; J: TRBJ2-1; DNA: TGTGCCAGCAGCCAGCGGAGTAATGAGCAGTTCTTC; CDR3: CASSQRSNEQFF
size: -; V: TRBV28; D: -; J: TRBJ1-1; DNA: TGTGCCATCGTAGACTGGATGAACACTGAAGCTTTCTTT; CDR3: CAIVDWMNTEAFF
size: many; V: TRBV20-1; D: TRBD2; J: TRBJ2-7; DNA: TGCAGTGCTAGAAACTGGGGAGATAGGTCGGGAGGGGCCTACGAGCAGTACTTC; CDR3: CSARNWGDRSGGAYEQYF
size: many; V: TRBV2; D: -; J: TRBJ2-1; DNA: TGTGCCAGCAGGGCGGCGTCCTCCTACAATGAGCAGTTCTTC; CDR3: CASRAASSYNEQFF
size: -; V: TRBV29-1; D: -; J: TRBJ2-4; DNA: TGCAGCGTTGAAGGGGGCATCGGCGACATTCAGTACTTC; CDR3: CSVEGGIGDIQYF
size: many; V: TRBV25-1; D: -; J: TRBJ2-5; DNA: TGTGCCAGCAGTGACATCGGGGGAGAGACCCAGTACTTC; CDR3: CASSDIGGETQYF
size: many; V: TRBV29-1; D: TRBD1; J: TRBJ1-1; DNA: TGCAGCGCCGGGACAGGGAACACTGAAGCTTTCTTT; CDR3: CSAGTGNTEAFF
size: -; V: TRBV3-2; D: -; J: TRBJ1-4; DNA: TGTGCCAGCAGCCAAGGACACCCGGCAACTAATGAAAAACTGTTTTTT; CDR3: CASSQGHPATNEKLFF
size: many; V: TRBV4-3; D: -; J: TRBJ1-2; DNA: TGCGCCAGCAGCCCGCGGAACCATCAGGGGAGCTATGGCTACACCTTC; CDR3: CASSPRNHQGSYGYTF
size: -; V: TRBV7-3; D: -; J: TRBJ2-7; DNA: TGTGCCAGCAGCTTAACCAGGGACAACTCCTACGAGCAGTACTTC; CDR3: CASSLTRDNSYEQYF
size: -; V: TRBV11-2; D: -; J: TRBJ2-2; DNA: TGTGCCAGCAGCTTCTACGGGGGCCCTGTCGAGACCACCGGGGAGCTGTTTTTT; CDR3: CASSFYGGPVETTGELFF
size: many; V: TRBV6-5; D: -; J: TRBJ1-1; DNA: TGTGCCAGCAGTTACTCTGTTGGGGAAAACACTGAAGCTTTCTTT; CDR3: CASSYSVGENTEAFF
size: many; V: TRBV6-2/TRBV6-3; D: -; J: TRBJ2-2; DNA: TGTGCCAGCATCGGCGTTCCGACAGGGGAGCTGTTTTTT; CDR3: CASIGVPTGELFF
size: -; V: TRBV2; D: -; J: TRBJ1-1; DNA: TGTGCCAGCAGTGACCCGACAGGCATGAACACTGAAGCTTTCTTT; CDR3: CASSDPTGMNTEAFF